Listed here are 30 T cell receptor beta chains from one sample, sequenced in a study of blood T cells in healthy people across ages. The authors ran a second PCR of about 6 to 11 cycles using a sample-barcoded 5' primer and a J-beta primer mix. TCRdb re-called the 5' RACE reads with MiXCR, one entry per CDR3 protein. The sample has about 1,000,000 distinct CDR3 sequences, 35% to 55% seen once. Source material: blood. Source of these receptors: a woman aged 60 to 75 in good health.

The V gene is TRBV3-1, the J gene TRBJ2-1, with 7 bases lining up with TRBD2. Germline values: CDR1 LGHDT, CDR2 YNNKEL (reference sequence). The junction had 10 bases not matched to a gene; V was cut back by 3 bases and J by 2 bases. There are 17 residues in the CDR3. The CDR3 coding sequence is TGTGCCAGCAGCCACAGTTTTGGCGGGGGTCCCTACAATGAGCAGTTCTTC. Its protein product is CASSHSFGGGPYNEQFF.

This chain links TRBV7-8 with TRBJ2-1; the D gene is possibly TRBD1 (5 bases). The last part of the DNA fits TRBJ2-7 better; the J call may be wrong. Germline CDR1 reads SGHVS; CDR2 reads FQNEAQ. The CDR3 consists of 18 residues. CDR3 bases: TGTGCCAGCAGCTTAGCCCTCACGATAGGGGCAACTCACTACGAGCAGTACTTC. It encodes CASSLALTIGATHYEQYF.

A few counts support this clonotype. The rearrangement links TRBV6-4 to TRBJ2-1; 7 positions agree with TRBD2. CDR1 is MRHNA and CDR2 is SNTAGT in the germline V gene. The CDR3 sequence is 14 residues long. V lost 5 bases, J lost 10 bases, and 11 bases stayed unmatched. In DNA, the CDR3 is TGTGCCAGCAGTAATGGCGGGAGTGCGGGGGAGCAGTTCTTC. Protein sequence: CASSNGGSAGEQFF.

The CDR3 reads CACTASGRAYEQYF. The CDR3 nucleotides are TGTGCCTGCACCGCTAGCGGGCGGGCCTACGAGCAGTACTTC. The rearrangement uses TRBV6-5 and TRBJ2-4, with TRBD2 matching over 8 bases. The J call is in doubt because the DNA end fits TRBJ2-7 better. Germline V CDR1 and CDR2: MNHEY, SVGAGI. CDR3 length: 14 residues.

CDR3 bases: TGTGCCAGCAGTGAAGGGGACCAGAGAACTTACGAGCAGTACTTC. This codes for CASSEGDQRTYEQYF. The chain combines TRBV6-1 with TRBJ2-7; D may match TRBD1 or TRBD2 (5 bases each). The CDR3 covers 15 residues. V shed 1 base and J shed 4 bases, with 14 bases lying between them. Germline values: CDR1 MNHNS, CDR2 SASEGT.

The chain links TRBV7-7 to TRBJ2-1, with TRBD2 matching 10 bases. CDR3 length equals 15 residues. Germline CDR1 is SSHAT and CDR2 is FNYEAQ (reference sequence). V trimming: 3 bases; J trimming: 5 bases; junction bases outside the gene matches: 4. CDR3 amino acids: CASSFLAGDDNEQFF. In nucleotides, the CDR3 is TGTGCCAGCAGCTTCCTAGCGGGAGATGACAATGAGCAGTTCTTC.

The gene calls are TRBV9 and TRBJ2-3; perhaps TRBD2 as D (6 bases). Germline CDR1 and CDR2: SGDLS and YYNGEE. V was shortened by 4 bases and J by 0 bases, with 15 bases between the two germline ends. The CDR3 contains 16 residues. The DNA of the CDR3 is TGTGCCAGCAGCCCACGGGGGAGCACTAGCACAGATACGCAGTATTTT. It yields the protein CASSPRGSTSTDTQYF.

This clonotype came up a few times. CDR3 DNA: TGTGCCAGCAGTTTACTGGGACTAGACTCTGGGGCCAACGTCCTGACTTTC. This encodes CASSLLGLDSGANVLTF. The rearrangement uses TRBV27 and TRBJ2-6; 8 positions agree with TRBD2. CDR1 and CDR2 from the germline V gene are MNHEY and SMNVEV (reference sequence). J lost 0 bases, V lost 2 bases, and 3 bases had no gene match. The CDR3 contains 17 residues.

The chain is built from TRBV5-5 and TRBJ1-1, with D possibly matching TRBD1 (6 bases). Germline V gene lookup returns CDR1 SGHKS and CDR2 YYEKEE (reference sequence). The ends were cut back, 4 bases at V and 4 bases at J, with 14 bases in the middle. The CDR3 spans 14 residues. This chain's CDR3 is CASSQARGPTEAFF. Here the CDR3 DNA reads TGTGCCAGCAGCCAAGCGCGGGGGCCCACTGAAGCTTTCTTT.

The rearrangement uses TRBV5-1 and TRBJ2-1; 9 bases align to TRBD2. Trimming removed 0 bases from V and 5 bases from J; junction bases left unmatched: 3. In germline, CDR1 is SGHRS, CDR2 YFSETQ. The CDR3 totals 15 residues. The CDR3 nucleotides read TGCGCCAGCAGCTTGGAGCCTAGCGGGGACAATGAGCAGTTCTTC. As protein: CASSLEPSGDNEQFF.

The chain combines TRBV7-9 with TRBJ1-6; tentative D call: TRBD1 (5 bases). The length of the CDR3 is 14 residues. In germline, CDR1 is SEHNR, CDR2 FQNEAQ (reference sequence). Trimming shortened V by 5 bases and J by 7 bases, and 12 bases separated the two germline ends. The CDR3 region is CASSVGTENSPLHF. The CDR3 DNA sequence: TGTGCCAGCAGCGTCGGGACGGAAAATTCACCCCTCCACTTT.

This clonotype was observed a handful of times. The chain employs TRBV5-1 and TRBJ2-3; a weak D match, TRBD2 (6 bases). Trimming took off 4 bases at V and 3 bases at J, with 18 bases between the two ends. The CDR3 spans 16 residues. From germline, CDR1 is SGHRS and CDR2 YFSETQ. The CDR3 protein is CASSARRAPGTDTQYF. DNA for the CDR3: TGCGCCAGCAGCGCGAGGAGGGCCCCGGGGACAGATACGCAGTATTTT.

There are a few counts of this clonotype. J is TRBJ2-5 and V is TRBV11-2; D unclear. Germline-derived CDR1 and CDR2 are SGHAT and FQNNGV. The length of the CDR3 is 13 residues. V lost 3 bases and J 7 bases, leaving 12 bases between the germline ends. As DNA, the CDR3 is TGTGCCAGCAGCTTGCAGCTCGTTGGGACCCAGTACTTC. It encodes CASSLQLVGTQYF.

This chain joins TRBV11-2 and TRBJ2-3, with a possible D match to TRBD1 (5 bases). V lost 4 bases to trimming and J lost 5 bases, with 19 bases between them. CDR1 SGHAT and CDR2 FQNNGV come from the germline V gene. There are 16 residues in the CDR3. CDR3 nucleotides: TGTGCCAGCAGCTCCGCGGACATACGAGCAATAGATACGCAGTATTTT. Translated: CASSSADIRAIDTQYF.

The V and J genes are TRBV27 and TRBJ1-1; D possibly corresponds to TRBD1 (5 bases). The CDR3 runs 15 residues. The V end was cut by 1 base, the J end by 7 bases, with 16 bases between. Germline CDR1 and CDR2: MNHEY and SMNVEV (reference sequence). The CDR3 DNA is TGTGCCAGCAGTTTATTGGTCACGGGCCAGGGTGAAGCTTTCTTT. Translated: CASSLLVTGQGEAFF.

This clonotype has only a few counts. The chain joins TRBV4-1 to TRBJ2-3, with D uncertain. V shed 1 base and J shed 2 bases, with 10 bases lying between them. CDR1 and CDR2 (germline): MGHRA, YSYEKL. There are 15 residues in the CDR3. CDR3 residues: CASSQGVTLTDTQYF. CDR3 DNA: TGCGCCAGCAGCCAAGGTGTGACACTCACAGATACGCAGTATTTT.

The V call is TRBV28, the J call TRBJ2-7; weak D call: TRBD2 (5 bases). CDR1 and CDR2 (germline): MDHEN, SYDVKM. V lost 5 bases to trimming and J lost 6 bases, with 14 bases between them. The CDR3 is 13 amino acids. This CDR3 reads CASSPPWAGEQYF. In nucleotides, the CDR3 is TGTGCCAGCAGTCCCCCTTGGGCGGGCGAGCAGTACTTC.

The genes are TRBV27 and TRBJ2-7; TRBD2 matches at 11 bases. The CDR3 consists of 15 residues. After removal of 6 bases from V and 9 bases from J, the junction contained 13 bases not matched to a gene. Germline CDR1 reads MNHEY; CDR2 reads SMNVEV (reference sequence). CDR3 amino acids: CASSSLRLAGGPQYF. The CDR3 DNA reads TGTGCCAGCAGCTCCCTCAGGCTAGCGGGAGGCCCGCAGTACTTC.

This clonotype was observed a handful of times. The rearrangement uses TRBV29-1 and TRBJ1-1; no clear D. There are 13 residues in the CDR3. CDR1 is SQVTM, CDR2 ANQGSEA, per germline. Trimming left V 6 bases short and J 1 base short, with 12 bases between. CDR3 sequence (DNA): TGCAGCGTCGAACCACGGAGGAACACTGAAGCTTTCTTT. It encodes CSVEPRRNTEAFF.

This clonotype came up a few times. The gene calls are TRBV10-3 and TRBJ2-1; D is perhaps TRBD2 (5 bases). V was pared by 6 bases and J by 0 bases, with 12 bases between. Germline-derived CDR1 and CDR2 are ENHRY and SYGVKD. The CDR3 length is 15 residues. CDR3 sequence (DNA): TGTGCCATCAGGGAGGCGGGTAGCTCCTACAATGAGCAGTTCTTC. As protein: CAIREAGSSYNEQFF.

The chain carries TRBV27 and TRBJ2-7; 10 bases line up with TRBD2. This CDR3 is built from 14 residues. The V gene end was trimmed by 5 bases and the J gene end by 6 bases; junction bases not matched to a gene: 7. Germline loops: CDR1 MNHEY, CDR2 SMNVEV (reference sequence). In nucleotides, the CDR3 is TGTGCCAGCAGTCCCCTAGCGGGAGTAAGCGAGCAGTACTTC. This sequence encodes CASSPLAGVSEQYF.

This chain links TRBV20-1 with TRBJ2-3, with D uncertain. Germline lookup yields CDR1 DFQATT and CDR2 SNEGSKA (reference sequence). V lost 4 bases to trimming and J lost 6 bases, with 11 bases between them. This CDR3 spans 12 amino acids. Here the CDR3 reads CSATTPEDTQYF. The CDR3 nucleotides are TGCAGTGCTACTACTCCCGAGGATACGCAGTATTTT.

The chain recombines TRBV3-1 with TRBJ2-5, with TRBD2 matching over 8 bases. The J call may be in error: the DNA end matches TRBJ2-7 better. Per germline, CDR1 LGHDT and CDR2 YNNKEL (reference sequence). This CDR3 spans 14 amino acids. The CDR3, as DNA: TGTGCCAGCAGCCCCGGGAGGGCCGAATACGAGCAGTACTTC. Translation gives CASSPGRAEYEQYF.

CDR3 in DNA: TGCAGTGCTAGAGATGTGGAGCGGGAGACGGAGACCCAGTACTTC. The encoded protein is CSARDVERETETQYF. The chain carries TRBV20-1 and TRBJ2-5, with 8 nucleotides matching TRBD2. Germline V gives CDR1 DFQATT, CDR2 SNEGSKA (reference sequence). The CDR3 is 15 amino acids. Losses at the gene ends were 0 bases for V and 5 bases for J; bases not matched to a gene: 8.

V is TRBV9 and J is TRBJ2-5; 8 bases agree with TRBD2. With 0 bases clipped from V and 5 bases from J, the junction kept 15 bases outside the gene matches. The CDR3 has 18 amino acids. The germline V gene has CDR1 SGDLS and CDR2 YYNGEE. The chain's CDR3 is CASSVEGGPGLVGETQYF. CDR3 DNA: TGTGCCAGCAGCGTAGAAGGGGGGCCGGGACTAGTGGGGGAGACCCAGTACTTC.

This clonotype appeared once. This chain connects TRBV12-3 or TRBV12-4 to TRBJ2-1; 11 nucleotides match TRBD2. The V gene end was trimmed by 3 bases and the J gene end by 2 bases; junction bases not matched to a gene: 9. The CDR3 has 18 amino acids. CDR3 amino acids: CASSFRTSGSRAYNEQFF. For the CDR3, the DNA is TGTGCCAGCAGTTTTAGGACTAGCGGGTCCCGAGCCTACAATGAGCAGTTCTTC.

This clonotype came up a few times. The J gene is TRBJ2-1, the V gene TRBV24-1, with 11 bases fitting TRBD1. The CDR3 length is 16 residues. Germline CDR1 reads KGHDR; CDR2 reads SFDVKD. The J segment lost 7 bases and the V segment lost 2 bases, leaving 6 bases of the junction unmatched. CDR3 region: CATSDSNRDRGNEQFF. The CDR3 coding sequence is TGTGCCACCAGTGATTCGAACCGGGACAGGGGGAATGAGCAGTTCTTC.

The V call is TRBV20-1, the J call TRBJ2-7; D is perhaps TRBD1 or TRBD2 (5 bases each). V was pared by 5 bases and J by 4 bases, with 15 bases between. The germline V gene encodes CDR1 DFQATT and CDR2 SNEGSKA (reference sequence). The CDR3 contains 13 residues. The DNA for the CDR3 is TGCAGTGCTTATGGGGACGTCGCATACGAGCAGTACTTC. Translating it yields CSAYGDVAYEQYF.

The chain uses TRBV4-2 and TRBJ2-7; D may match TRBD1 or TRBD2 (6 bases each). The J call is in doubt because the DNA end fits TRBJ2-5 better. Germline loops: CDR1 LGHNA, CDR2 YNFKEQ. The CDR3 is 20 amino acids. This chain's CDR3 is CASSQADGPPTQGGWETQYF. CDR3 nucleotide sequence: TGTGCCAGCAGCCAAGCAGATGGGCCTCCAACACAGGGAGGATGGGAGACCCAGTACTTC.

The chain is built from TRBV27 and TRBJ2-1; 8 bases match TRBD1. The V and J ends lost 5 bases and 6 bases, in that order; junction bases with no gene match: 12. Germline loops: CDR1 MNHEY, CDR2 SMNVEV (reference sequence). The CDR3 consists of 16 residues. The CDR3 DNA reads as TGTGCCAGCAGTCGCGGACAGGGACCTCCGGGCAATGAGCAGTTCTTC. As protein: CASSRGQGPPGNEQFF.